The sample holds a few counts of the clone carrying this T cell receptor (beta chain). This record comes from a study of blood T cells in healthy people across ages. A second PCR, run for about 7 to 11 cycles, used a sample-barcoded 5' primer plus a J-beta primer mix. MiXCR was run by TCRdb on the 5' RACE reads, yielding one entry per CDR3 protein. The sample yields some 690,000 distinct CDR3 sequences, approximately 22% seen once. The specimen sequenced was blood. The receptor was derived from a man between 65 and 85 years old in good health.

CDR3 nucleotides: TGCGCCAGCAGCCAGAACTCAGGGACACGAGGTGAAAAACTGTTTTTT. Translated, it gives CASSQNSGTRGEKLFF. This chain uses TRBV4-1 with TRBJ1-4; a weak D match, TRBD1 (6 bases). The germline CDR1 and CDR2 sequences are MGHRA and YSYEKL. V was shortened by 3 bases and J by 7 bases, with 18 bases between the two germline ends. This CDR3 has 16 amino acids.